Reported below is one T cell receptor (beta chain). Its antigen has not been determined. No much larger clonotype is one base removed from it; base qualities were not supplied. The data derive from a study of human T cells and chemical hapten exposure (dated by TCRdb to the early 2020s). For context, the study as a whole: For sensitization, 2% DPC in acetone was applied to a 2 cm by 2 cm area of upper inner arm skin. Blood was sampled from patients pre-sensitization (week 0) and at 2, 6 and about 24 weeks after DPC sensitization. Throughout the study period of approximately 23 weeks, patients also received therapeutic DPC doses to the scalp every week. The study tracked peripheral blood TCR repertoire changes in vivo during primary and secondary sensitization to the hapten diphenylcyclopropenone (DPC) in alopecia patients. Libraries were combined into a pool for sequencing, and differences in TCR yield between samples came mainly from small differences in library volumes within the pool. Most of the patients in the cohort were female, and the cohort covered alopecia areata with under or over 50% scalp involvement, alopecia totalis and alopecia universalis. About 28 alopecia patients gave blood for TCR sequencing at one to four time points (pre-sensitization, 2, 6 and 24 weeks). Patch testing on the upper back used Finn chambers containing 0.01% DPC, with scoring done after 6 days according to International Contact Dermatitis Research Group standards. Here is what the overall study found, with its caveats: Significantly more large CDR3 similarity clusters were formed by expanded TCRs than by pre-sensitization or healthy control sets, consistent with antigen-driven responses. All patients had alopecia, a presumed autoimmune disease, so their immune response might differ from that of healthy individuals. The number of PT1 expanded TCRs positively correlated with patch test score, significant at thresholds 8, 16 and 32 but not 4. DPC sensitization did not change the number of TCRs with a frequency above 1 in 1000, and there was no evidence of changes in global repertoire structure. Repeated subsampling changed both the strength of the expansion versus patch-test correlation and the threshold at which that correlation became significant.

The library relied on RACE. Data came from a NextSeq 500. During library preparation, unique molecular identifiers were attached to individual cDNA molecules so that TCRs could be counted in a quantitative, reproducible way. Both TCR alpha and TCR beta chains were sequenced from each blood RNA sample. As for how the authors treated the data: The median number of TCRs per sample was roughly 100,000, ranging from 23,224 to 690,600. V, J and CDR3 annotation of the TCR reads was carried out using the Decombinator software suite. Every sample was subsampled to the same number of TCRs (28,000) for the PS versus PT1 abundance plots. Expanded TCRs were defined as absent before sensitization and observed at least eight times at the 2-week time point. The public reads were reprocessed in TCRdb via fastp at Q25 and MiXCR, keeping in-frame beta chains. Each entry is one CDR3 protein sequence, shown with its most common DNA and genes. TCRdb, not the original authors, processed these V and J calls. The sample table holds some 400,000 distinct CDR3 sequences, of which 5% to 6.5% were seen once. Of the sample, 2.5% to 3% is held by the ten largest clones.

Per the publication, the time point label means: pre-sensitization, week 0. The meaning of the sample's treatment or condition label: therapeutic diphenylcyclopropenone sensitization with weekly scalp DPC. At every patch-test visit, the blood draw took place before the patch test was put on. To be eligible, patients had to be aged 18 to 70, diagnosed with alopecia and judged suitable for DPC therapy, while pregnant patients were excluded. Unfractionated whole blood was collected in Tempus Blood RNA tubes, and total RNA was extracted from that blood. This TCR derives from a woman between 50 and 59 years old with alopecia areata. Some clones in this sample may be carry-over from other donors' samples. Sequenced here: whole blood, sampled in connection with sensitization to the hapten diphenylcyclopropenone (DPC).

Here is the DNA: TGCGCCAGCAGCCGCCCGACTAGCGGGGGAGCCAATGAGCAGTTCTTC. It encodes CASSRPTSGGANEQFF. The V and J genes are TRBV4-1 and TRBJ2-1, with 12 bases matching TRBD2. From V the trimming removes 4 bases and from J it removes 6 bases, while the gene matches leave 7 bases of the junction unaccounted for. CDR1 MGHRA and CDR2 YSYEKL were looked up in the germline V gene. The CDR3 numbers 16 residues from cysteine through phenylalanine. Of all the DNA, just the CDR3 is kept, 48 bases in frame from base 1.